Described below is a single TCR beta chain sequence and its context. Its antigen is not known. Assay: immunoSEQ multiplex PCR; the TCRdb copy retains only in-frame clones and omits some. The sample lists 75,000 to 100,000 clones, around 89% occurring once. CDR1 is LGHDT, CDR2 YNNKEL, per germline (reference sequence). The V gene lost 2 bases and the J gene lost 2 bases, with 11 bases spanning the gap. This CDR3 spans 15 amino acids. This record comes from a study of T cell responses to AZD1222 COVID-19 vaccine. Regarding the study as a whole: Spike-specific TCR breadth and depth both grew after two AZD1222 doses. With dominance at 160-218 and 743-854, vaccine-associated CD4 TCRs spanned spike. Females outnumbered males among donors, who were mostly white British; clonal diversity was possibly underestimated.

The material sequenced was peripheral blood, taken on day 0 of AZD1222 vaccination. This clonotype originated in an adult in good health. The chain has TRBV3-1 (or the pseudogene TRBV3-2) and TRBJ2-3; possible D gene TRBD2, 6 bases. CDR3 nucleotide sequence: TGTGCCAGCAGCCAAACTAGCTCCCACACAGATACGCAGTATTTT. Encoded protein: CASSQTSSHTDTQYF.